This T cell receptor (beta chain) was retrieved from a study of T cells in Graves' hyperthyroidism and ophthalmopathy. Researchers took RNA transcripts and amplified the TCR beta CDR3 regions from them. A set of HTBI primers served as the primers for a first-round RT-PCR of the TCR CDR3. TCRdb called the multiplex PCR reads again in MiXCR, with one record for every CDR3 protein. The sample contains approximately 330,000 distinct CDR3 sequences, 12% to 15% of which appear only once. With V trimmed by 4 bases and J by 9 bases, 5 bases remained unmatched. The germline V gene encodes CDR1 MNHEY and CDR2 SVGEGT. CDR3 length: 15 amino acids. This clonotype was recorded at least ten times. Diagnostic assessment was based on clinical symptoms, serum thyroxine and TRAb, thyroid ultrasound and orbital computed tomography.

This TCR was sampled from a woman in her 40s with Graves' ophthalmopathy. Sequencing input: blood. The genes are TRBV6-2 or TRBV6-3 and TRBJ2-1; 14 bases are a match to TRBD2. CDR3 in amino acids: CASSFRGLAGVEQFF. CDR3 nucleotides: TGTGCCAGCAGTTTTCGGGGACTAGCGGGAGTTGAGCAGTTCTTC.